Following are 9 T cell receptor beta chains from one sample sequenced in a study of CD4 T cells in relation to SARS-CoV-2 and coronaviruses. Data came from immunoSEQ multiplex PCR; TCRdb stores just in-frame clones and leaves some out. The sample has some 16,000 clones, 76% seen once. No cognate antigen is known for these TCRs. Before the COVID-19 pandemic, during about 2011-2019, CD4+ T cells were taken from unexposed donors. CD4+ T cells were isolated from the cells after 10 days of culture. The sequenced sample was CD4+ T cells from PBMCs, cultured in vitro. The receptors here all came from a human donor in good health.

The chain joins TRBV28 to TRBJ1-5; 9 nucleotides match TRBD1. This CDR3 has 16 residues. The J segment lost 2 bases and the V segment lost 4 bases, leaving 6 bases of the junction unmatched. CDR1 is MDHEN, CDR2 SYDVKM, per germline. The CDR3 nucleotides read TGTGCCAGCAGTTCGGACAGGGGAAGAGGCAATCAGCCCCAGCATTTT. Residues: CASSSDRGRGNQPQHF.

CDR3 nucleotides: TGTGCCAGCAGCCAACTCCAAGGTGCACTTAACTACGAGCAGTACTTC. Amino acid sequence: CASSQLQGALNYEQYF. The chain is built from TRBV4-2 and TRBJ2-7; no clear D gene. Germline assignment: CDR1 LGHNA and CDR2 YNFKEQ. Trimming left V 2 bases short and J 3 bases short, with 17 bases between. The CDR3 has 16 amino acids.

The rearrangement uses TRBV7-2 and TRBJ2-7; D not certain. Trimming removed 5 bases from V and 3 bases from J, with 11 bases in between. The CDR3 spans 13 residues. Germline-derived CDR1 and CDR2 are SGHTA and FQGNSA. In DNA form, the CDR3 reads TGTGCCAGCAGCCCTAATAGTTACTACGAGCAGTACTTC. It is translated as CASSPNSYYEQYF.

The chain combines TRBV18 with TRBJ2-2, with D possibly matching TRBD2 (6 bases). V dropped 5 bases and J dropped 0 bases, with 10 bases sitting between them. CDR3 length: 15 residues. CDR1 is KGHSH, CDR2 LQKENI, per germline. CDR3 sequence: CASSFRDSNTGELFF. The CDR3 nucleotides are TGTGCCAGCTCATTCCGGGACTCGAACACCGGGGAGCTGTTTTTT. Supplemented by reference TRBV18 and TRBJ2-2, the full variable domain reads NAGVMQNPRHLVRRRGQEARLRCSPMKGHSHVYWYRQLPEEGLKFMVYLQKENIIDESGMPKERFSAEFPKEGPSILRIQQVVRGDSAAYFCASSFRDSNTGELFFGEGSRLTVL.

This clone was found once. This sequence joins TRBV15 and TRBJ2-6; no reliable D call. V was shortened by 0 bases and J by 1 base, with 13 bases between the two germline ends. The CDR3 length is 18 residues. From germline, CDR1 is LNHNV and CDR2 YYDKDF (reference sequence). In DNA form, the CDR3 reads TGTGCCACCAGCAGAGATCAAAGTAGGGTTTCTGGGGCCAACGTCCTGACTTTC. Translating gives CATSRDQSRVSGANVLTF. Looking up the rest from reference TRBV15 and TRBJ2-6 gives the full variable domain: DAMVIQNPRYQVTQFGKPVTLSCSQTLNHNVMYWYQQKSSQAPKLLFHYYDKDFNNEADTPDNFQSRRPNTSFCFLDIRSPGLGDTAMYLCATSRDQSRVSGANVLTFGAGSRLTVL.

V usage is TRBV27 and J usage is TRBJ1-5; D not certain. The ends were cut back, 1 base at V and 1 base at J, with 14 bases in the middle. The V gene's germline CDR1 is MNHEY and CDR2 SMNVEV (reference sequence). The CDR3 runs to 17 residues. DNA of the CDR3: TGTGCCAGCAGTTTATGGTGGGGTGAGGGAAGCAATCAGCCCCAGCATTTT. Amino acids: CASSLWWGEGSNQPQHF.

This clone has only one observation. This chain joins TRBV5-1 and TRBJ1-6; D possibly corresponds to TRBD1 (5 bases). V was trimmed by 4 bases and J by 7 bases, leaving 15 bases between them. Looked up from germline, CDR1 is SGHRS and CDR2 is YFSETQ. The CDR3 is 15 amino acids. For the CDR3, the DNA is TGCGCCAGCAGCGAGCTCCGGGGGTTAAATTCACCCCTCCACTTT. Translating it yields CASSELRGLNSPLHF.

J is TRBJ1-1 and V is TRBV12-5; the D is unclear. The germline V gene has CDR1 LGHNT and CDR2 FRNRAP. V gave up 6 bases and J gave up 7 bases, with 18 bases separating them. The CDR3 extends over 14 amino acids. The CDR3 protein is CASGPGPYSLEAFF. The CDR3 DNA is TGTGCTAGTGGACCCGGCCCCTACTCCCTTGAAGCTTTCTTT.

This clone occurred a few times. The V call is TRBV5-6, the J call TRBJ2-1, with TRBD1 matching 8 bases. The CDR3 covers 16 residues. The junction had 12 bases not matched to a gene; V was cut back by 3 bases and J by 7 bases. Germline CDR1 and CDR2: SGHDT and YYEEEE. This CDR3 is CASSSPPPGGLNEQFF. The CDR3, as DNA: TGTGCCAGCAGCTCACCTCCTCCAGGGGGCCTAAATGAGCAGTTCTTC.